There are a few counts of the clone carrying this T cell receptor beta chain. Its target is unknown. These data belong to a study of T-cell memory formation after mild COVID-19. Whole-study context: Each donor largely had its own TCR clusters. Study results and limitations: Whether day 37 second-wave clones are SARS-CoV-2-specific was not confirmed.

TCRdb called the 5' RACE reads again in MiXCR, with one record for every CDR3 protein. The sample has some 350,000 distinct CDR3 sequences, roughly 13% seen once. From germline, CDR1 is MNHEY and CDR2 SMNVEV (reference sequence). The CDR3 loop spans 11 amino acids. Trimming stripped 8 bases from V and 11 bases from J, with 15 bases between. The material sequenced was PBMCs or a T cell subset sorted from them (not recorded which). The TCR originated in a man between 18 and 29 years old who had mild COVID-19 (a few samples of this study predate the infection). Cell type and time point are not known. The V call is TRBV27, the J call TRBJ1-1, with D possibly TRBD1 on 6 matching bases. The CDR3 sequence is CASVAGAGAFF. The DNA of the CDR3 is TGTGCCAGCGTGGCAGGGGCAGGGGCTTTCTTT.